This TCR beta chain was captured in a study of cytotoxic CD8 clonotypes in ibrutinib-treated CLL. Sequencing was performed with immunoSEQ multiplex PCR; in TCRdb, only in-frame clones are kept and a portion is missing. Of some 150,000 clones in the sample, about 78% were seen once. This CDR3 contains 16 residues. V shed 7 bases and J shed 2 bases, with 18 bases lying between them. Germline V gene sequence: CDR1 LNHDA, CDR2 SQIVND (reference sequence). The sequence was obtained from a human donor with chronic lymphocytic leukemia. The sequencing here drew on PBMCs, taken after 24 months of ibrutinib treatment. This chain uses TRBV19 with TRBJ2-1; D remains unclear. The CDR3 DNA reads TGTGCCAGTAAAGGCGGTGGTCACAATGCCTACAATGAGCAGTTCTTC. Its protein product is CASKGGGHNAYNEQFF.